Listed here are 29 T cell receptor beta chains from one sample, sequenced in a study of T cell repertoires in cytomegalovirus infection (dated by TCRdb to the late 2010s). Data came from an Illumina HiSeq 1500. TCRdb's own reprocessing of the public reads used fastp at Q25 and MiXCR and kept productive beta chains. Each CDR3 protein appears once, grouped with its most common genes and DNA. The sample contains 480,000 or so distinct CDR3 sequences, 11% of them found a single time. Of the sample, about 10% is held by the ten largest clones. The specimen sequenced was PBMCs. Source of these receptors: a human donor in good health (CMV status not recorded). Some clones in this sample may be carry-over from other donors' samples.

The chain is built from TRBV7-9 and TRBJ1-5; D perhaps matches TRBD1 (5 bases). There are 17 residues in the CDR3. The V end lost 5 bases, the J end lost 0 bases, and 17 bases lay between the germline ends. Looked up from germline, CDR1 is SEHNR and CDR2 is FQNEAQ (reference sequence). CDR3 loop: CASSAGWDGYSNQPQHF. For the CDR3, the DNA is TGTGCCAGCAGCGCAGGGTGGGACGGTTATAGCAATCAGCCCCAGCATTTT.

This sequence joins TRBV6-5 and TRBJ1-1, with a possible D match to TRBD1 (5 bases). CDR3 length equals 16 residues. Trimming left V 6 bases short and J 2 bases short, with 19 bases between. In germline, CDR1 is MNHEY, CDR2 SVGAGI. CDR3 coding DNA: TGTGCCAGCAGCCGACCCGGGTACAGGCTAAACACTGAAGCTTTCTTT. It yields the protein CASSRPGYRLNTEAFF.

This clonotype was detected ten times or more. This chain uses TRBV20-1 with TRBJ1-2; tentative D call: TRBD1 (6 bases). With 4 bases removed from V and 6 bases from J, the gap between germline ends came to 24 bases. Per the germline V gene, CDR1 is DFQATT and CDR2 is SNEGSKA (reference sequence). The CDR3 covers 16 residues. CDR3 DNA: TGCAGTGCTATCCCCGGGACACCTATTTCTGGTAATGGCTACACCTTC. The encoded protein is CSAIPGTPISGNGYTF.

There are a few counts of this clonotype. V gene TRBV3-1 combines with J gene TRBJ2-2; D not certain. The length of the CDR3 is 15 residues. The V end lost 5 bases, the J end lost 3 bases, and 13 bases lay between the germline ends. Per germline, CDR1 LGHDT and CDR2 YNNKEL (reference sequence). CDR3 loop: CASSAANPYTGELFF. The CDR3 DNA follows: TGTGCCAGCAGCGCAGCGAACCCCTACACCGGGGAGCTGTTTTTT.

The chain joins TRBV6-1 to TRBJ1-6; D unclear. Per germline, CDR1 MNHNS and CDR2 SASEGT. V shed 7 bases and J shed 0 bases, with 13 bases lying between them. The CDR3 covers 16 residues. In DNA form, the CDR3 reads TGTGCCAGCATTAAAGTTCAAAGCTCCTATAATTCACCCCTCCACTTT. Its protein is CASIKVQSSYNSPLHF.

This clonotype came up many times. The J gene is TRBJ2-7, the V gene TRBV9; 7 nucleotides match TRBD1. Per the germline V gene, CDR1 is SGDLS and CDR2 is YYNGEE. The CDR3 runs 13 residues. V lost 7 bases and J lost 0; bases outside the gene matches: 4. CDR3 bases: TGTGCCAGCGGTGGACAGGACTCCTACGAGCAGTACTTC. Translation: CASGGQDSYEQYF.

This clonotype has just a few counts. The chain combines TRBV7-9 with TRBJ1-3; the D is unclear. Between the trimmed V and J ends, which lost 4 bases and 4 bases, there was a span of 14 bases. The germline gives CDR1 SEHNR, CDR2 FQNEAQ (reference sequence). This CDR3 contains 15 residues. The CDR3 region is CASSSQRNLGNTIYF. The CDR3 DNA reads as TGTGCCAGCAGCTCACAGCGCAACTTAGGAAACACCATATATTTT.

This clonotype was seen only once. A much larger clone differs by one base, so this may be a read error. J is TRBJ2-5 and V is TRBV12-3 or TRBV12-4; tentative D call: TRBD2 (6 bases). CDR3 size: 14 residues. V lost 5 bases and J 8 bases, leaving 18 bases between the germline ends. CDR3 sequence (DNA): TGTGCCAGCAGTCCCCAAGGGAGGAGTGCAACCCAGTACTTC. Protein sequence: CASSPQGRSATQYF.

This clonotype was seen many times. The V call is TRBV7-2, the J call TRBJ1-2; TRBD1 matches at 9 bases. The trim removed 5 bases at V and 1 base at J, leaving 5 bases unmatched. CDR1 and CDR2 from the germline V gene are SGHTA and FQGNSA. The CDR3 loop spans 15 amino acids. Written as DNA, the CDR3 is TGTGCCAGCAGCCCCGGGACAGGGCATAACTATGGCTACACCTTC. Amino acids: CASSPGTGHNYGYTF.

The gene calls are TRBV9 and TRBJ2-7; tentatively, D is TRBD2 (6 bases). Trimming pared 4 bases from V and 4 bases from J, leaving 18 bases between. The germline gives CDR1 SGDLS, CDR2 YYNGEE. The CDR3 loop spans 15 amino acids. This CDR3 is CASSPGLSSGYEQYF. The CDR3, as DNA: TGTGCCAGCAGCCCGGGACTTTCATCAGGTTACGAGCAGTACTTC.

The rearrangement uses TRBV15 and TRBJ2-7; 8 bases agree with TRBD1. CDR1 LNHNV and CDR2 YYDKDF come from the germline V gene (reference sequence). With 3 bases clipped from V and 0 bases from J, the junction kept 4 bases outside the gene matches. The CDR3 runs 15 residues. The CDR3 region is CATSSGQGYSYEQYF. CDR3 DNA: TGTGCCACCAGCAGTGGACAGGGATACTCCTACGAGCAGTACTTC.

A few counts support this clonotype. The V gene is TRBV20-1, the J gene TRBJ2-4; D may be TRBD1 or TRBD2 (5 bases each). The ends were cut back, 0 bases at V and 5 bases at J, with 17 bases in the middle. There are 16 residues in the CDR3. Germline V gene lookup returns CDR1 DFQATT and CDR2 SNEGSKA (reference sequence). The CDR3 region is CSARDSRDGGENIQYF. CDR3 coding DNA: TGCAGTGCTAGAGACAGCAGGGACGGTGGGGAAAACATTCAGTACTTC.

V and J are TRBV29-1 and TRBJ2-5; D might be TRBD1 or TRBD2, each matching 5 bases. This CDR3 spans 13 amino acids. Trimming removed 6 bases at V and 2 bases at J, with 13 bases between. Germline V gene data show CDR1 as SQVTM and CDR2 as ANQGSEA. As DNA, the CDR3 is TGCAGCGTCGTGGGACGGCTACAAGAGACCCAGTACTTC. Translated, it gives CSVVGRLQETQYF.

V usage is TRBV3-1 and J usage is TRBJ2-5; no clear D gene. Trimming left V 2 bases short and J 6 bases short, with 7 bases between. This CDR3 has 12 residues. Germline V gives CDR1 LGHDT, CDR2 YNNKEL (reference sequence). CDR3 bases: TGTGCCAGCAGCCAACCCGGCCAGACCCAGTACTTC. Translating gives CASSQPGQTQYF.

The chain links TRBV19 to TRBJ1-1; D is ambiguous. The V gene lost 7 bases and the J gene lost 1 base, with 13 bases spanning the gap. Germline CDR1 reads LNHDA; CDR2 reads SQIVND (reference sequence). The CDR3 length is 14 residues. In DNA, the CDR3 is TGTGCCAGTACCCCGTGGCGGGAGAACACTGAAGCTTTCTTT. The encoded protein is CASTPWRENTEAFF.

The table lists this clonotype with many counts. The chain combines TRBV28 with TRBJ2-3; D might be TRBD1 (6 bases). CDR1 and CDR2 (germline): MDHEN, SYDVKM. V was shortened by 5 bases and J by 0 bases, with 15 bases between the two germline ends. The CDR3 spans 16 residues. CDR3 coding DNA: TGTGCCAGCAGTCCTCTAGGGGGTTTAAGCACAGATACGCAGTATTTT. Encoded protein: CASSPLGGLSTDTQYF.

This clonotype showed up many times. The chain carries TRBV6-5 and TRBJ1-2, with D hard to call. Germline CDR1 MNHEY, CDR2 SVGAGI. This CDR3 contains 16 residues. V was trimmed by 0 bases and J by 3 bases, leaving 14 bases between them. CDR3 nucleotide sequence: TGTGCCAGCAGTTACTCGTCGCGGGGTCTTGACTATGGCTACACCTTC. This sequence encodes CASSYSSRGLDYGYTF.

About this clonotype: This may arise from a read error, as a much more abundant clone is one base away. CDR3 DNA sequence: TGTGCCAGCAGCCATGGGACAGTAGGCTACGAGCAGTACTTC. Its protein product is CASSHGTVGYEQYF. This rearrangement joins TRBV6-5 to TRBJ2-7, with 7 bases aligning to TRBD1. The CDR3 totals 14 residues. Germline CDR1 MNHEY, CDR2 SVGAGI. J gave up 3 bases and V 6 bases, and 8 bases lay outside the gene matches.

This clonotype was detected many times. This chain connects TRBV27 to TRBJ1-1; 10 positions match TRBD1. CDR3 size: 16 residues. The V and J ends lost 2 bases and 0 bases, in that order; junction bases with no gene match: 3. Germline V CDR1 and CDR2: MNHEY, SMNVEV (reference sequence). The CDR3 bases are TGTGCCAGCAGTTTAGGACAGGGGGTATTGAACACTGAAGCTTTCTTT. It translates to CASSLGQGVLNTEAFF.

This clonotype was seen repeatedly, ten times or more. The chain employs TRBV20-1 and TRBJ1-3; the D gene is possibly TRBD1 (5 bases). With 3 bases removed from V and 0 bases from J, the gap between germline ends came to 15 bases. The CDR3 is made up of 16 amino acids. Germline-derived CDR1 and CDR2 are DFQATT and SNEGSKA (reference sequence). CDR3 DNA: TGCAGTGCTAGGCGGACAAGACGATCCTCTGGAAACACCATATATTTT. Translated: CSARRTRRSSGNTIYF.

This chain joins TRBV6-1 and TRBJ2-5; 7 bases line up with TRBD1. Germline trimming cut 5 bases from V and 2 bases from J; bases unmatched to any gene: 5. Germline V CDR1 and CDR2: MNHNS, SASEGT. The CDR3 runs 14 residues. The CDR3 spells CASSNRDRQETQYF. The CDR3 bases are TGTGCCAGCAGTAACCGGGACAGACAAGAGACCCAGTACTTC.

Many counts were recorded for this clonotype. The CDR3 coding sequence is TGTGCCAGCAGCCAAGGACCACTGTCGGACAATGAGCAGTTCTTC. Encoded protein: CASSQGPLSDNEQFF. The chain recombines TRBV4-2 with TRBJ2-1; D not certain. The CDR3 extends over 15 amino acids. CDR1 is LGHNA and CDR2 is YNFKEQ in the germline V gene. With 1 base removed from V and 5 bases from J, the gap between germline ends came to 12 bases.

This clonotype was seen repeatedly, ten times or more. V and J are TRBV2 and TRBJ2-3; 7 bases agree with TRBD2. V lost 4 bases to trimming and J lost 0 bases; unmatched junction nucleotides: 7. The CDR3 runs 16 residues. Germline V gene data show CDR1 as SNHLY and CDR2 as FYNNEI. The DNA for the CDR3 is TGTGCCAGCAGTGGAAGATGGGGGGGAAGCACAGATACGCAGTATTTT. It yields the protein CASSGRWGGSTDTQYF. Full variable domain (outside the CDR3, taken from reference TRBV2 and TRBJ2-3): EPEVTQTPSHQVTQMGQEVILRCVPISNHLYFYWYRQILGQKVEFLVSFYNNEISEKSEIFDDQFSVERPDGSNFTLKIRSTKLEDSAMYFCASSGRWGGSTDTQYFGPGTRLTVL.

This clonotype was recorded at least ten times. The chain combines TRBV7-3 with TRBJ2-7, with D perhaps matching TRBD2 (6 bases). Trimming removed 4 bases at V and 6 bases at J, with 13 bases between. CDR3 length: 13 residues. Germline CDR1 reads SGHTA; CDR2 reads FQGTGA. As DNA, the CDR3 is TGTGCCAGCAGCTGGGGGGTGAAGTCCGAGCAGTACTTC. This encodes CASSWGVKSEQYF.

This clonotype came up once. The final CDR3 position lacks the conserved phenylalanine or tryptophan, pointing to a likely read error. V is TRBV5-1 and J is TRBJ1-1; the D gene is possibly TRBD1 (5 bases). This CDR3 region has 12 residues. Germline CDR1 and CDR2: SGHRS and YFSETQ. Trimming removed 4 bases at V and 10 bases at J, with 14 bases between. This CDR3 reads CASSPDGGRAFS. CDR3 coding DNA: TGCGCCAGCAGCCCTGATGGGGGTAGAGCTTTCTCT.

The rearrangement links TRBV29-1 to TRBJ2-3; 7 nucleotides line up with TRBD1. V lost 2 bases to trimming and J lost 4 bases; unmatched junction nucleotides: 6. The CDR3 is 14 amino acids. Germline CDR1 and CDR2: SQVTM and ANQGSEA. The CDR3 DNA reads TGCAGCGTTGAAACAGGGGATAGGGCAGATACGCAGTATTTT. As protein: CSVETGDRADTQYF.

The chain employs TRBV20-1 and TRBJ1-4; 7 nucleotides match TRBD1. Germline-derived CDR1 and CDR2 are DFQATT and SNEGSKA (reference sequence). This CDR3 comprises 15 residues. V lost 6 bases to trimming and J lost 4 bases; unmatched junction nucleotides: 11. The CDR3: CSAGDRVDLNEKLFF. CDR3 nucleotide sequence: TGCAGTGCCGGAGACAGGGTTGATCTTAATGAAAAACTGTTTTTT.

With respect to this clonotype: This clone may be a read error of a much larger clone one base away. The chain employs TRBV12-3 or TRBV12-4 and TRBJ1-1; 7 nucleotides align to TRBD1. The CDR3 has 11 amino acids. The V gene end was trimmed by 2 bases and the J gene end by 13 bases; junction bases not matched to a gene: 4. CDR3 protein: CASSLQGVGFF. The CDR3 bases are TGTGCCAGCAGTTTACAGGGGGTGGGTTTCTTT.

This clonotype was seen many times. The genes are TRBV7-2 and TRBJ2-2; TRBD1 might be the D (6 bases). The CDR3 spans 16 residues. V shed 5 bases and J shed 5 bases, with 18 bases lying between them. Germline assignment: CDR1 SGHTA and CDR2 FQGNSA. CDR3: CASSPQGSRATGELFF. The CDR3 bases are TGTGCCAGCAGCCCCCAGGGGAGTAGGGCTACCGGGGAGCTGTTTTTT.